The clone carrying this T cell receptor (beta chain) was counted a few times. V was cut by 0 bases and J by 4 bases, with 7 bases left in between. Germline V gene data show CDR1 as SGDLS and CDR2 as YYNGEE. This CDR3 has 14 amino acids. This sample was taken from a study of blood T cell repertoires in COVID-19. Study context: There were acute and convalescent COVID-19 samples, and they came from the United States, Italy and Spain.

As processed by the authors: Estimation of nucleated cell counts relied on the amplification of reference gene primers. Sequenced by immunoSEQ multiplex PCR; TCRdb stores in-frame clones only, minus some. V and J calls and clone size are as listed in that table; D and trimming were resolved from the DNA. The sample consists of approximately 290,000 clones, 90% of them appearing once. Sequencing was carried out using PBMCs or T cells enriched from blood (not recorded which). The chain is built from TRBV9 and TRBJ2-2; D call uncertain. The receptor's source is a young woman with acute COVID-19. CDR3 bases: TGTGCCAGCAGCGTAGACTCTTTCACCGGGGAGCTGTTTTTT. Translating it yields CASSVDSFTGELFF.